The 3 T cell receptor beta chains below all came from one sample that was sequenced in a study of T-cell reconstitution after alpha-beta-depleted transplantation in children. This sample's TCRbeta library carried unique molecular identifier barcodes. One entry per CDR3 protein results from TCRdb running MiXCR on the PCR reads. This table holds about a million distinct CDR3 sequences, roughly 31% found once. The specimen comprised PBMCs, mostly from graft donor cells, sampled 360 days after TCRalphabeta/CD19-depleted stem cell transplant. Source of these receptors: a boy in the first two years of life who had a stem cell transplant for SCID, so the T cells may come from the graft donor.

The chain couples TRBV7-2 to TRBJ2-3, with D possibly being TRBD2 (6 bases). Trimming stripped 4 bases from V and 1 base from J, with 12 bases between. The CDR3 contains 15 residues. Germline V gene data show CDR1 as SGHTA and CDR2 as FQGNSA. The CDR3 loop is CASSSNGGGTDTQYF. The CDR3 DNA follows: TGTGCCAGCAGCTCGAATGGCGGGGGCACAGATACGCAGTATTTT.

This chain links TRBV10-3 with TRBJ2-5; no definite D call. Germline lookup yields CDR1 ENHRY and CDR2 SYGVKD. CDR3 length equals 13 residues. V lost 2 bases, J lost 2 bases, and 6 bases lay in between. This CDR3 reads CAISEGRQETQYF. In DNA, the CDR3 is TGTGCCATCAGTGAGGGCAGACAAGAGACCCAGTACTTC.

The chain recombines TRBV20-1 with TRBJ2-7, with D tentatively TRBD2 (6 bases). V shed 3 bases and J shed 3 bases, with 18 bases lying between them. CDR3 length equals 15 residues. Germline loops: CDR1 DFQATT, CDR2 SNEGSKA (reference sequence). CDR3 sequence: CSARESGGELYEQYF. CDR3 DNA: TGCAGTGCTAGGGAGTCGGGCGGGGAACTCTACGAGCAGTACTTC.